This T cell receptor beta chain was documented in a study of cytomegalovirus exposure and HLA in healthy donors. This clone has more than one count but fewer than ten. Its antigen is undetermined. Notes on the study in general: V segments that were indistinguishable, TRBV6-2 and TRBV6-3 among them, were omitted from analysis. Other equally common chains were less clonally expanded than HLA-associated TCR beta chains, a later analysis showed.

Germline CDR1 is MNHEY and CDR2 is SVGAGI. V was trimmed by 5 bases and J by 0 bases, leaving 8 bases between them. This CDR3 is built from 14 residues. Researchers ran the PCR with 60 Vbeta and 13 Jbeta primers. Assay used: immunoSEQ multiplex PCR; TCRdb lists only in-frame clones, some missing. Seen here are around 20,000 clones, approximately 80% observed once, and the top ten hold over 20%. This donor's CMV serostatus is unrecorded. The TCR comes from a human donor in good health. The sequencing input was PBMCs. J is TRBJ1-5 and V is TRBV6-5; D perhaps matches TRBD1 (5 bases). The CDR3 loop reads CASSGGVSNQPQHF. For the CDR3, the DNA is TGTGCCAGCAGTGGAGGGGTTAGCAATCAGCCCCAGCATTTT.